The 5 T cell receptor beta chains given below trace back to one sample, sequenced in a study of T cells in Graves' hyperthyroidism and ophthalmopathy. From RNA transcripts, TCR beta CDR3 regions were amplified. The HTBI primer set was used in a first-round RT-PCR of the TCR CDR3. In TCRdb, the multiplex PCR reads were re-called with MiXCR into one record per CDR3 protein. There are fewer than 450,000 distinct CDR3 sequences in the sample; less than 20% occur only once, and around two fifths lies in the top ten. The sequenced sample was blood. The receptors come from a man aged 18 to 29 with Graves' ophthalmopathy.

This clonotype was recorded at least ten times. The rearrangement links TRBV11-2 to TRBJ2-2; 7 positions match TRBD1. V was clipped by 6 bases and J by 0 bases; unmatched bases: 7. Germline values: CDR1 SGHAT, CDR2 FQNNGV. The CDR3 consists of 16 residues. The CDR3 reads CASRLAGTANTGELFF. CDR3 in DNA: TGTGCCAGCAGGCTTGCAGGGACAGCGAACACCGGGGAGCTGTTTTTT.

This clonotype turned up a few times. The chain recombines TRBV6-1 with TRBJ2-7, with D unresolved. Trimming took 4 bases from V and 3 from J, leaving 10 bases between them. From germline, CDR1 is MNHNS and CDR2 SASEGT. The CDR3 is made up of 13 amino acids. In nucleotides, the CDR3 is TGTGCCAGCAGTGCCGGGTCCCACTACGAGCAGTACTTC. Encoded protein: CASSAGSHYEQYF.

The count of this clonotype is one. Possible read error: a much larger clone is one base away. V is TRBV5-1 and J is TRBJ1-1; possible D gene TRBD1, 6 bases. The CDR3 is 13 residues long. Germline V gene data show CDR1 as SGHRS and CDR2 as YFSETQ. CDR3 residues: CAGSSGAAGGAFF. CDR3 in DNA: TGCGCCGGCAGCTCAGGGGCAGCGGGGGGTGCTTTCTTT.

This clonotype was counted ten times or more. CDR3 nucleotides: TGTGCCAGCAGTGAGGCCAGCTATGGCTACACCTTC. Amino acid sequence: CASSEASYGYTF. The V gene is TRBV6-1, the J gene TRBJ1-2; no clear D gene. The CDR3 sequence is 12 residues long. Germline V lookup: CDR1 MNHNS, CDR2 SASEGT. V was shortened by 3 bases and J by 4 bases, with 6 bases between the two germline ends.

This chain connects TRBV15 to TRBJ2-7; TRBD1 matches 10 bases. The CDR3 spans 15 residues. Germline V gene sequence: CDR1 LNHNV, CDR2 YYDKDF (reference sequence). The junction had 3 bases not matched to a gene; V was cut back by 0 bases and J by 4 bases. The CDR3 reads CATSRDLGQGYEQYF. The CDR3 nucleotides read TGTGCCACCAGCAGAGATTTGGGACAGGGGTACGAGCAGTACTTC.